The 24 T cell receptor beta chains listed next were all sequenced from one sample in a study of CD8+ T cells in alopecia areata. Treatment: oral pan-JAK inhibitor, 5-10 mg twice daily. RNA was isolated and reverse transcribed to cDNA, the sequencing template. Sequencing used immunoSEQ multiplex PCR; TCRdb keeps in-frame clones, though not all of them. The sample has about 190,000 clones, approximately 60% seen once. The sequenced sample was CD4+ T cells sorted from blood, obtained at week 4, from a patient treated with tofacitinib. The receptors shown here come from a human donor with alopecia areata.

J is TRBJ1-5 and V is TRBV30; D not certain. The CDR3 loop spans 12 amino acids. The germline CDR1 and CDR2 sequences are GTSNPN and SVGIG (reference sequence). Trimming took off 2 bases at V and 2 bases at J, with 4 bases between the two ends. The CDR3 region has the DNA TGTGCCTGGAGTCGGGGCAATCAGCCCCAGCATTTT. Amino acid sequence: CAWSRGNQPQHF.

A single count supports this clone. The chain carries TRBV15 and TRBJ2-7; TRBD2 aligns across 7 bases. Germline CDR1 is LNHNV and CDR2 is YYDKDF (reference sequence). Trimming removed 4 bases from V and 4 bases from J; junction bases left unmatched: 13. The CDR3 runs 16 residues. In DNA form, the CDR3 reads TGTGCCACCAGCAATCCGGGGAAGCGGGGTATTTACGAGCAGTACTTC. It yields the protein CATSNPGKRGIYEQYF.

For the CDR3, the DNA is TGTGCCAGCACTCAGGAGAGCAATCAGCCCCAGCATTTT. Translating gives CASTQESNQPQHF. The rearrangement uses TRBV2 and TRBJ1-5; no firm D call. The V and J ends lost 7 bases and 1 base respectively, with 8 bases between them. The CDR3 spans 13 residues. The germline V gene has CDR1 SNHLY and CDR2 FYNNEI.

The chain employs TRBV7-9 and TRBJ2-1; no definite D call. The germline CDR1 and CDR2 sequences are SEHNR and FQNEAQ (reference sequence). V lost 1 base, J lost 15 bases, and 16 bases lay in between. The length of the CDR3 is 13 residues. DNA of the CDR3: TGTGCCAGCAGCTTAGGAATTCAGCGACATCCGTTCTTC. This sequence encodes CASSLGIQRHPFF.

This clone was counted a few times. This chain joins TRBV29-1 and TRBJ1-4; D is possibly TRBD1 (6 bases). This CDR3 contains 16 residues. From germline, CDR1 is SQVTM and CDR2 ANQGSEA. The germline V and J ends were trimmed by 5 bases and 5 bases, with 21 bases remaining between them. The CDR3 region has the DNA TGCAGCGTTTCGGGACATACGGAAACCTCGAATGAAAAACTGTTTTTT. This encodes CSVSGHTETSNEKLFF.

The genes are TRBV5-1 and TRBJ2-1; the match to TRBD2 covers 12 bases. This CDR3 region has 17 residues. With 0 bases clipped from V and 9 bases from J, the junction kept 10 bases outside the gene matches. Germline V gene lookup returns CDR1 SGHRS and CDR2 YFSETQ. The CDR3 here is CASSLERLAGERVEQFF. The CDR3 DNA sequence: TGCGCCAGCAGCTTGGAGAGACTAGCGGGAGAACGGGTTGAGCAGTTCTTC. Supplemented by reference TRBV5-1 and TRBJ2-1, the full variable domain reads KAGVTQTPRYLIKTRGQQVTLSCSPISGHRSVSWYQQTPGQGLQFLFEYFSETQRNKGNFPGRFSGRQFSNSRSEMNVSTLELGDSALYLCASSLERLAGERVEQFFGPGTRLTVL.

There are a few counts of this clone. V and J are TRBV29-1 and TRBJ1-2; 7 bases align to TRBD1. Trimming took 4 bases from V and 4 from J; bases not matched to a gene: 9. The CDR3 sequence is 14 residues long. CDR1 is SQVTM and CDR2 is ANQGSEA in the germline V gene. CDR3 in DNA: TGCAGCGTTGCCATCCCCCGGGACAGCTATGGCTACACCTTC. Translating gives CSVAIPRDSYGYTF. Together with reference TRBV29-1 and TRBJ1-2, the CDR3 gives the full variable domain: SAVISQKPSRDICQRGTSLTIQCQVDSQVTMMFWYRQQPGQSLTLIATANQGSEATYESGFVIDKFPISRPNLTFSTLTVSNMSPEDSSIYLCSVAIPRDSYGYTFGSGTRLTVV.

The chain is built from TRBV6-1 and TRBJ1-1; D not resolved. Germline-derived CDR1 and CDR2 are MNHNS and SASEGT. V lost 3 bases to trimming and J lost 3 bases, with 8 bases between them. The length of the CDR3 is 13 residues. In DNA, the CDR3 is TGTGCCAGCAGTGATCGGCTGGACACTGAAGCTTTCTTT. This codes for CASSDRLDTEAFF.

This CDR3 is CSACPDEDEQFF. Here the CDR3 DNA reads TGCAGCGCCTGCCCGGATGAGGATGAGCAGTTCTTC. J is TRBJ2-1 and V is TRBV29-1; D gene ambiguous. This CDR3 spans 12 amino acids. Trimming stripped 7 bases from V and 8 bases from J, with 15 bases between. In germline, CDR1 is SQVTM, CDR2 ANQGSEA.

This clone was counted once. CDR3 DNA sequence: TGTGCCAGCAGCCTGGGACGGCACTACGAGCAGTACTTC. This sequence encodes CASSLGRHYEQYF. The V and J genes are TRBV2 and TRBJ2-7; D is perhaps TRBD1 or TRBD2 (5 bases each). The CDR3 runs 13 residues. Between the trimmed V and J ends, which lost 6 bases and 3 bases, there was a span of 12 bases. Germline V gene sequence: CDR1 SNHLY, CDR2 FYNNEI.

The genes are TRBV7-6 and TRBJ2-3; 8 bases match TRBD2. CDR3 length equals 16 residues. J lost 1 base, V lost 4 bases, and 7 bases had no gene match. The V gene's germline CDR1 is SGHVS and CDR2 FNYEAQ. Written as DNA, the CDR3 is TGTGCCAGCAGCTCAATAAAGACTAGCGGCACAGATACGCAGTATTTT. This sequence encodes CASSSIKTSGTDTQYF.

This clone was detected only a few times. This chain links TRBV29-1 with TRBJ2-5, with 9 positions matching TRBD2. V shed 8 bases and J 5 bases; nucleotides not matched to a gene: 18. Germline lookup yields CDR1 SQVTM and CDR2 ANQGSEA. This CDR3 contains 16 residues. The CDR3 sequence is CSQDQGLAGWGETQYF. As DNA, the CDR3 is TGCAGCCAGGACCAGGGGCTAGCGGGATGGGGGGAGACCCAGTACTTC.

The chain employs TRBV14 and TRBJ1-2, with TRBD1 matching 7 bases. Germline-derived CDR1 and CDR2 are SGHDN and FVKESK. The length of the CDR3 is 15 residues. Germline trimming cut 0 bases from V and 5 bases from J; bases unmatched to any gene: 6. The CDR3 DNA follows: TGTGCCAGCAGCCAAGATGGACAGGCGCTTTATGGCTACACCTTC. Its protein is CASSQDGQALYGYTF.

The rearrangement joins TRBV11-1 to TRBJ2-3; 7 positions match TRBD1. The V gene end was trimmed by 5 bases and the J gene end by 6 bases; junction bases not matched to a gene: 11. Germline V gives CDR1 SGHAT, CDR2 FQDESV (reference sequence). This CDR3 comprises 15 residues. The CDR3 here is CASSPWTGPSDTQYF. CDR3 nucleotides: TGTGCCAGCAGCCCGTGGACAGGACCCTCGGATACGCAGTATTTT.

This chain joins TRBV5-1 and TRBJ1-1; D gene ambiguous. The CDR3 is 15 residues long. Germline assignment: CDR1 SGHRS and CDR2 YFSETQ. V lost 0 bases, J lost 1 base, and 10 bases lay in between. The CDR3 reads CASSLGYSKNTEAFF. The CDR3 DNA is TGCGCCAGCAGCTTGGGTTACTCCAAGAACACTGAAGCTTTCTTT.

This clone was counted a few times. The chain carries TRBV7-9 and TRBJ1-1, with 8 bases that match TRBD1. CDR3 length: 14 residues. The trim removed 8 bases at V and 0 bases at J, leaving 5 bases unmatched. Germline CDR1 is SEHNR and CDR2 is FQNEAQ (reference sequence). The DNA for the CDR3 is TGTGCCAGCCCGGAGACAGGGGTGAACACTGAAGCTTTCTTT. The encoded protein is CASPETGVNTEAFF.

V usage is TRBV4-3 and J usage is TRBJ1-4, with D unresolved. Germline CDR1 is LGHNA and CDR2 is YSLEER. Between the trimmed V and J ends, which lost 4 bases and 7 bases, there was a span of 19 bases. This CDR3 has 16 residues. As DNA, the CDR3 is TGCGCCAGCAGCCCCGACATACGGGCTATGGGTGAAAAACTGTTTTTT. Its protein is CASSPDIRAMGEKLFF.

The genes are TRBV2 and TRBJ2-7; 13 nucleotides line up with TRBD2. Germline-derived CDR1 and CDR2 are SNHLY and FYNNEI. The V and J ends lost 7 bases and 0 bases, in that order; junction bases with no gene match: 3. CDR3 length: 15 residues. DNA of the CDR3: TGTGCCAGCAAGGGACTAGCGGGGAGCTCCTACGAGCAGTACTTC. Its translation is CASKGLAGSSYEQYF.

This sequence joins TRBV4-1 and TRBJ2-5, with 8 bases that match TRBD2. The germline V gene encodes CDR1 MGHRA and CDR2 YSYEKL. The CDR3 totals 16 residues. With 4 bases clipped from V and 4 bases from J, the junction kept 11 bases outside the gene matches. The CDR3 DNA follows: TGCGCCAGCAGCCCAGGCGGGACTAGGGGGGGAGAGACCCAGTACTTC. As protein: CASSPGGTRGGETQYF.

This clone was seen more than once but under ten times. V gene TRBV13 combines with J gene TRBJ2-6; 7 bases are shared with TRBD1. This CDR3 has 17 amino acids. Per the germline V gene, CDR1 is PRHDT and CDR2 is FYEKMQ (reference sequence). The V gene end was trimmed by 1 base and the J gene end by 1 base; junction bases not matched to a gene: 4. The CDR3 bases are TGTGCCAGCAGCTTAGAACCAGGGGGATCTGGGGCCAACGTCCTGACTTTC. Amino acids: CASSLEPGGSGANVLTF.

Concerning this clone itself: The same CDR3 is also encoded by other DNA sequences in this sample. V usage is TRBV5-1 and J usage is TRBJ2-5, with D possibly called TRBD1 or TRBD2 (6 bases each). This CDR3 comprises 14 residues. Germline loops: CDR1 SGHRS, CDR2 YFSETQ. Trimming left V 2 bases short and J 1 base short, with 9 bases between. CDR3 in amino acids: CASSLGGPQETQYF. In DNA, the CDR3 is TGCGCCAGCAGCTTAGGGGGGCCCCAAGAGACCCAGTACTTC.

This clone was recorded once. The DNA for the CDR3 is TGCAGCGTGAGGACTAGCGGGAGGGCCGTCACCTACGAGCAGTACTTC. Translating gives CSVRTSGRAVTYEQYF. J is TRBJ2-7 and V is TRBV29-1; TRBD2 agrees at 15 bases. This CDR3 is 16 amino acids long. The germline CDR1 and CDR2 sequences are SQVTM and ANQGSEA. After removal of 6 bases from V and 2 bases from J, the junction contained 8 bases not matched to a gene.

The CDR3 protein is CATSRFRTGGDEQYF. In nucleotides, the CDR3 is TGTGCCACCAGCCGTTTTAGGACAGGGGGCGATGAGCAGTACTTC. The genes are TRBV15 and TRBJ2-7; TRBD1 matches at 11 bases. From germline, CDR1 is LNHNV and CDR2 YYDKDF (reference sequence). V trimming: 5 bases; J trimming: 7 bases; junction bases outside the gene matches: 10. The CDR3 extends over 15 amino acids.

The rearrangement links TRBV29-1 to TRBJ1-1; tentative D call: TRBD1 (6 bases). The CDR3 covers 11 residues. From germline, CDR1 is SQVTM and CDR2 ANQGSEA. Trimming stripped 8 bases from V and 3 bases from J, with 10 bases between. The CDR3, as DNA: TGCAGCTCACAGGGTCACACTGAAGCTTTCTTT. It is translated as CSSQGHTEAFF.